This TCR beta chain derives from a study of cytomegalovirus exposure and HLA in healthy donors. The wider study: A previous analysis identified 117 million unique TCR beta sequences derived from roughly 180 million T cells. Assignment to the Caucasian-associated ancestry cluster applied to 75% to 85% of the approximately 380 genotyped donors. Broader study findings: The authors later found TCR association rates varying by HLA locus, with DRB1 most and HLA-C fewest. In a later analysis, V- and J-gene trimming of beta chains associated with a DCLRE1C missense variant, replicated independently.

The primer mix had 60 Vbeta and 13 Jbeta primers. The assay was immunoSEQ multiplex PCR, and TCRdb's table has in-frame clones only and misses some. Of roughly 170,000 clones detected, 80% appear once; the ten largest clones hold approximately 6.8%. Of note for this clone: Antigen specificity is unknown.

The CDR3 is made up of 13 amino acids. V lost 5 bases to trimming and J lost 9 bases, with 16 bases between them. CDR1 and CDR2 from the germline V gene are MNHEY and SVGAGI. This chain joins TRBV6-5 and TRBJ1-2, with D possibly being TRBD1 (5 bases). Sequencing input: PBMCs. The source is a man aged 25 to 45 in good health and CMV-seropositive. The chain's CDR3 is CASSPPEGASYTF. The CDR3 nucleotides are TGTGCCAGCAGTCCCCCTGAAGGGGCGAGCTACACCTTC.